This T cell receptor (beta chain) was recorded in a study of T cell repertoires in cytomegalovirus infection. In TCRdb, the reads were re-called with MiXCR into one record per CDR3 protein. The sample has 110,000 or so distinct CDR3 sequences; about 33% are singletons. This clonotype was observed a few times. Its antigen is not known. CDR1 is SGHVS and CDR2 is FNYEAQ in the germline V gene. V lost 5 bases, J lost 4 bases, and 14 bases lay in between. This CDR3 comprises 14 residues. The starting material was CD8+ T cells from cultured PBMCs, obtained from culture after CMV antigen stimulation. This sequence was found in a human donor in good health (CMV status not recorded). Some clones in this sample may be carry-over from other donors' samples. The genes are TRBV7-6 and TRBJ1-2; TRBD1 is a possible D gene (6 bases). The CDR3 sequence: CASSPGDASYGYTF. The DNA of the CDR3 is TGTGCCAGCAGCCCAGGGGACGCCAGCTATGGCTACACCTTC.